Each of the 30 T cell receptor beta chains below was sequenced from the same sample in a study of radiotherapy plus CTLA-4 blockade in lung cancer. The assay was immunoSEQ multiplex PCR, and TCRdb's table has in-frame clones only and misses some. The sample holds approximately 47,000 clones, approximately 78% seen once. The sequenced sample was peripheral blood, obtained from a patient treated with radiotherapy plus ipilimumab. The receptors derive from a human donor with non-small cell lung cancer who had stable disease on radiotherapy plus ipilimumab.

This sequence joins TRBV19 and TRBJ2-2; D perhaps matches TRBD1 (6 bases). CDR3 length: 16 amino acids. Trimming stripped 6 bases from V and 8 bases from J, with 22 bases between. Per germline, CDR1 LNHDA and CDR2 SQIVND (reference sequence). CDR3 region: CASSGRGDTRLGELFF. CDR3 in DNA: TGTGCCAGTAGCGGCCGTGGGGACACCCGGTTGGGGGAGCTGTTTTTT.

The chain is built from TRBV2 and TRBJ1-2; tentative D call: TRBD1 (6 bases). Trimming took off 8 bases at V and 8 bases at J, with 21 bases between the two ends. CDR1 and CDR2 from the germline V gene are SNHLY and FYNNEI. The CDR3 covers 14 residues. The CDR3 region is CASGRDTSRRGYTF. CDR3 coding DNA: TGTGCCAGCGGCAGGGACACATCACGTAGGGGCTACACCTTC.

The chain joins TRBV5-6 to TRBJ2-5; 9 bases fit TRBD2. Unmatched junction bases numbered 11, after V lost 6 bases and J lost 5 bases. CDR1 and CDR2 (germline): SGHDT, YYEEEE. The CDR3 is made up of 15 amino acids. CDR3 DNA: TGTGCCAGCACCCTGACTAGCGGAGGGGGGGAGACCCAGTACTTC. Translating it yields CASTLTSGGGETQYF.

This clone was observed a single time. The V and J genes are TRBV5-1 and TRBJ1-4; TRBD1 agrees at 9 bases. Germline CDR1 reads SGHRS; CDR2 reads YFSETQ. The CDR3 is 15 residues long. V was pared by 4 bases and J by 8 bases, with 9 bases of the junction left unmatched. The CDR3, as DNA: TGCGCCAGCAGCCCGGGGGGACAGGGAAGAGAAAAACTGTTTTTT. As protein: CASSPGGQGREKLFF.

The genes are TRBV7-9 and TRBJ1-2; tentatively, D is TRBD1 (6 bases). The CDR3 has 13 amino acids. Germline assignment: CDR1 SEHNR and CDR2 FQNEAQ (reference sequence). The V gene lost 5 bases and the J gene lost 7 bases, with 14 bases spanning the gap. CDR3 loop: CASSPLDRSGYTF. CDR3 DNA: TGTGCCAGCAGCCCTCTGGACAGAAGTGGCTACACCTTC.

This sequence joins TRBV7-2 and TRBJ1-4, with D possibly matching TRBD1 (5 bases). This CDR3 has 14 amino acids. The V end was cut by 5 bases, the J end by 7 bases, with 14 bases between. Germline V lookup: CDR1 SGHTA, CDR2 FQGNSA. The CDR3 here is CASSAKEGIEKLFF. In DNA form, the CDR3 reads TGTGCCAGCAGCGCTAAGGAGGGGATTGAAAAACTGTTTTTT. The full variable domain, rest sourced from reference TRBV7-2 and TRBJ1-4, is GAGVSQSPSNKVTEKGKDVELRCDPISGHTALYWYRQSLGQGLEFLIYFQGNSAPDKSGLPSDRFSAERTGGSVSTLTIQRTQQEDSAVYLCASSAKEGIEKLFFGSGTQLSVL.

The J gene is TRBJ1-1, the V gene TRBV9, with TRBD1 as a possible D gene (5 bases). V dropped 1 base and J dropped 4 bases, with 14 bases sitting between them. From germline, CDR1 is SGDLS and CDR2 YYNGEE. This CDR3 spans 15 amino acids. The CDR3 sequence: CASSVLGEDSTEAFF. The DNA for the CDR3 is TGTGCCAGCAGCGTATTAGGGGAAGATTCCACTGAAGCTTTCTTT.

The chain has TRBV5-1 and TRBJ2-7; 15 nucleotides agree with TRBD2. J gave up 5 bases and V 5 bases, and 8 bases lay outside the gene matches. The CDR3 loop spans 16 amino acids. Germline V CDR1 and CDR2: SGHRS, YFSETQ. The CDR3 here is CASSQAGLAGGDEQYF. CDR3 nucleotide sequence: TGCGCCAGCAGTCAAGCGGGACTAGCGGGAGGAGACGAGCAGTACTTC.

The V and J genes are TRBV11-2 and TRBJ1-2, with D maybe TRBD1 (6 bases). The CDR3 has 15 residues. Germline-derived CDR1 and CDR2 are SGHAT and FQNNGV. Trimming cost V 4 bases and J 4 bases, with 16 bases left between them. For the CDR3, the DNA is TGTGCCAGCAGCTCAGATCGGGGGGCGGCCTATGGCTACACCTTC. It yields the protein CASSSDRGAAYGYTF.

The gene calls are TRBV10-3 and TRBJ2-7, with TRBD1 matching 10 bases. V lost 10 bases and J lost 2; bases outside the gene matches: 2. CDR1 ENHRY and CDR2 SYGVKD come from the germline V gene. The CDR3 totals 12 residues. CDR3 sequence: CATGQGAYEQYF. The CDR3 nucleotides are TGTGCCACAGGACAGGGGGCCTACGAGCAGTACTTC.

This chain connects TRBV5-4 to TRBJ1-3; D is perhaps TRBD1 (5 bases). Germline V CDR1 and CDR2: SGHNT, YYREEE (reference sequence). The V end lost 0 bases, the J end lost 4 bases, and 11 bases lay between the germline ends. There are 15 residues in the CDR3. The CDR3 nucleotides read TGTGCCAGCAGCTTGGACCCGGGGGTCGGAAACACCATATATTTT. Translating gives CASSLDPGVGNTIYF.

CDR3 loop: CASSPGTGGGYSEQFF. The CDR3 region has the DNA TGTGCCAGCAGCCCAGGGACAGGGGGGGGTTATAGTGAGCAGTTCTTC. This chain links TRBV11-3 with TRBJ2-1, with 11 bases lining up with TRBD1. J gave up 9 bases and V 5 bases, and 12 bases lay outside the gene matches. Germline CDR1 SGHNT, CDR2 YENEEA. The CDR3 runs to 16 residues.

Only one count was recorded for this clone. CDR3 sequence reads: CASSPGQGGRSGYTF. CDR3 DNA sequence: TGTGCCAGCAGTCCTGGACAGGGGGGTCGCAGTGGCTACACCTTC. The J gene is TRBJ1-2, the V gene TRBV28; 10 bases fit TRBD1. The CDR3 covers 15 residues. Losses at the gene ends were 5 bases for V and 7 bases for J; bases not matched to a gene: 10. The germline CDR1 and CDR2 sequences are MDHEN and SYDVKM.

V is TRBV18 and J is TRBJ2-3, with 8 positions matching TRBD2. The V gene's germline CDR1 is KGHSH and CDR2 LQKENI. The CDR3 totals 15 residues. Trimming took 2 bases from V and 6 from J; bases not matched to a gene: 7. CDR3 DNA: TGTGCCAGCTCACCATCGGGACTAGTTCCCGATACGCAGTATTTT. This translates into CASSPSGLVPDTQYF.

The gene calls are TRBV6-1 and TRBJ1-2; perhaps TRBD1 as D (5 bases). The germline V gene has CDR1 MNHNS and CDR2 SASEGT. V was clipped by 4 bases and J by 4 bases, with 13 bases between them. The CDR3 consists of 14 residues. DNA of the CDR3: TGTGCCAGCAGTGGGGGAGGGGCTGCCTATGGCTACACCTTC. Translation gives CASSGGGAAYGYTF.

This clone was counted between two and nine times. Germline is not matched at one junction end, which may reflect a read error. The chain combines TRBV2 with TRBJ2-5; D is unclear. This CDR3 has 13 amino acids. Germline CDR1 and CDR2: SNHLY and FYNNEI. DNA for the CDR3: TGTGCCAGCAGTGAGAACTATCAAGCGACCCAGTACTTC. Protein: CASSENYQATQYF.

The rearrangement links TRBV27 to TRBJ1-5, with 7 bases aligning to TRBD1. The CDR3 length is 18 residues. V was pared by 2 bases and J by 0 bases, with 10 bases of the junction left unmatched. Germline lookup yields CDR1 MNHEY and CDR2 SMNVEV (reference sequence). The CDR3 loop reads CASSLPNGTDYSNQPQHF. As DNA, the CDR3 is TGTGCCAGCAGTTTACCTAACGGGACAGATTATAGCAATCAGCCCCAGCATTTT.

This clone appeared a single time. The chain joins TRBV19 to TRBJ2-3; D may be TRBD2 (5 bases). V lost 6 bases and J lost 10, with 20 bases in between. CDR3 size: 14 residues. Germline CDR1 is LNHDA and CDR2 is SQIVND (reference sequence). CDR3 protein: CASSPGAASGAQYF. Written as DNA, the CDR3 is TGTGCCAGTAGCCCAGGAGCGGCCTCTGGGGCGCAGTATTTT.

The V gene is TRBV19, the J gene TRBJ2-1; no clear D. The CDR3 runs to 15 residues. Germline V lookup: CDR1 LNHDA, CDR2 SQIVND (reference sequence). Trimming took 5 bases from V and 8 from J, leaving 19 bases between them. CDR3 coding DNA: TGTGCCAGTAGTCCTAATGCCGGAGTACGCGATGAGCAGTTCTTC. This encodes CASSPNAGVRDEQFF.

The V and J genes are TRBV18 and TRBJ2-1; TRBD2 matches 10 bases. The CDR3 loop spans 17 amino acids. Trimming at V came to 6 bases and at J to 7 bases, leaving 15 bases not matched to a gene. Per the germline V gene, CDR1 is KGHSH and CDR2 is LQKENI. CDR3 sequence (DNA): TGTGCCAGCTCCCCCGCGAGCGGGGCTAGCGGGAGAAATGAGCAGTTCTTC. Protein: CASSPASGASGRNEQFF.

V usage is TRBV2 and J usage is TRBJ2-2; 10 nucleotides match TRBD1. V lost 4 bases to trimming and J lost 7 bases; unmatched junction nucleotides: 3. CDR1 and CDR2 from the germline V gene are SNHLY and FYNNEI. The CDR3 length is 14 residues. In DNA form, the CDR3 reads TGTGCCAGCAGTGCCGGGACAGGGGACGGGGAGCTGTTTTTT. As protein: CASSAGTGDGELFF.

As DNA, the CDR3 is TGTGCCAGTAGTATACGGGACACGAGGAATCAGCCCCAGCATTTT. It specifies CASSIRDTRNQPQHF. The chain is built from TRBV19 and TRBJ1-5, with a tentative D call TRBD1 (6 bases). The CDR3 has 15 residues. Germline lookup yields CDR1 LNHDA and CDR2 SQIVND (reference sequence). V was clipped by 2 bases and J by 4 bases, with 12 bases between them. Based on the CDR3 plus reference TRBV19 and TRBJ1-5, the full variable domain is DGGITQSPKYLFRKEGQNVTLSCEQNLNHDAMYWYRQDPGQGLRLIYYSQIVNDFQKGDIAEGYSVSREKKESFPLTVTSAQKNPTAFYLCASSIRDTRNQPQHFGDGTRLSIL.

V usage is TRBV15 and J usage is TRBJ2-1, with 11 positions matching TRBD2. J was trimmed by 4 bases and V by 4 bases; bases with no gene match: 9. Germline V CDR1 and CDR2: LNHNV, YYDKDF (reference sequence). The CDR3 totals 17 residues. CDR3 sequence: CATSTSLSGRVYNEQFF. The CDR3 DNA reads as TGTGCCACCAGCACCTCACTTAGCGGGAGGGTGTACAATGAGCAGTTCTTC.

This chain connects TRBV10-2 to TRBJ2-7; D gene ambiguous. The CDR3 runs 15 residues. Per the germline V gene, CDR1 is WSHSY and CDR2 is SAAADI. V lost 2 bases, J lost 2 bases, and 13 bases lay in between. The CDR3 loop reads CASSEVMAPTYEQYF. The CDR3 coding sequence is TGCGCCAGCAGTGAGGTTATGGCACCAACCTACGAGCAGTACTTC.

This clone turned up a few times. The chain uses TRBV2 and TRBJ2-6; 8 bases fit TRBD1. V lost 7 bases to trimming and J lost 0 bases; unmatched junction nucleotides: 14. The germline gives CDR1 SNHLY, CDR2 FYNNEI. This CDR3 contains 19 residues. Here the CDR3 reads CASMIIDRGRGSGANVLTF. The CDR3 coding sequence is TGTGCCAGCATGATTATCGACAGGGGTAGGGGCTCTGGGGCCAACGTCCTGACTTTC.

This sequence joins TRBV6-5 and TRBJ2-7; 7 nucleotides agree with TRBD2. Germline CDR1 reads MNHEY; CDR2 reads SVGAGI. This CDR3 is 14 amino acids long. With 7 bases clipped from V and 5 bases from J, the junction kept 11 bases outside the gene matches. The CDR3 reads CASTTPSRENEQYF. Written as DNA, the CDR3 is TGTGCCAGCACCACCCCCTCGCGGGAGAACGAGCAGTACTTC.

The chain links TRBV30 to TRBJ1-2; D not resolved. There are 13 residues in the CDR3. Trimming took 5 bases from V and 5 from J, leaving 15 bases between them. Germline CDR1 GTSNPN, CDR2 SVGIG (reference sequence). In DNA form, the CDR3 reads TGTGCCTGGGCGATCGGACCGGGATATGGCTACACCTTC. Translation gives CAWAIGPGYGYTF.

J is TRBJ1-2 and V is TRBV11-2; 9 bases are a match to TRBD1. The CDR3 runs 12 residues. In germline, CDR1 is SGHAT, CDR2 FQNNGV. Losses at the gene ends were 5 bases for V and 10 bases for J; bases not matched to a gene: 5. CDR3 bases: TGTGCCAGCAGCGCGGACAGGGGTGTCTACACCTTC. Its protein is CASSADRGVYTF.

This rearrangement joins TRBV19 to TRBJ2-5; the match to TRBD1 covers 9 bases. The CDR3 is 14 amino acids. V dropped 5 bases and J dropped 3; count of bases not matched to a gene: 4. Germline assignment: CDR1 LNHDA and CDR2 SQIVND (reference sequence). The CDR3 here is CASSLTGGEETQYF. As DNA, the CDR3 is TGTGCCAGTAGTTTAACAGGGGGCGAAGAGACCCAGTACTTC.

This chain links TRBV18 with TRBJ2-1; tentative D call: TRBD2 (6 bases). V lost 6 bases and J lost 7, with 10 bases in between. Per germline, CDR1 KGHSH and CDR2 LQKENI. This CDR3 is 12 amino acids long. CDR3 region: CASSPGRNEQFF. The CDR3 nucleotides are TGTGCCAGCTCCCCCGGGAGAAATGAGCAGTTCTTC.